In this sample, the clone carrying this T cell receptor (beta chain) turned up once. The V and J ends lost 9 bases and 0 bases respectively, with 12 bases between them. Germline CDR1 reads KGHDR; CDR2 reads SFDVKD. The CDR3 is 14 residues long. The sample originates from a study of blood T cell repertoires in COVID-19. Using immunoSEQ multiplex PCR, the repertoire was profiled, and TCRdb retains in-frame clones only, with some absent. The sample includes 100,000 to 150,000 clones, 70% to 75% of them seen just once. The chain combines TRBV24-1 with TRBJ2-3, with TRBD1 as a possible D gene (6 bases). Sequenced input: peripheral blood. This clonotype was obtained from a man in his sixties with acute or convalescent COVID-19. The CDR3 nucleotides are TGTGCCACCCAGGGACAACTAAGCACAGATACGCAGTATTTT. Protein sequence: CATQGQLSTDTQYF.